This T cell receptor (beta chain) was retrieved from a study of cytotoxic CD8 clonotypes in ibrutinib-treated CLL. Study overall: Among responders, some 25 were partial and 2 complete; after median approximately 62 months, approximately 15 stayed remitted and 12 progressed. Study results and caveats: Rare overall, public clonotypes shrank or held steady under therapy. Clonality was higher at ibrutinib response and returned toward baseline at progression.

Germline lookup yields CDR1 MRHNA and CDR2 SNTAGT. V lost 4 bases, J lost 2 bases, and 5 bases lay in between. This CDR3 is built from 13 residues. About this clone: Antigen specificity is unknown.

The data were produced by immunoSEQ multiplex PCR, yet TCRdb's version contains in-frame clones alone and is incomplete. The sample records about 2,800 clones, 80% to 85% being singletons. The sample consisted of PBMCs, taken before ibrutinib treatment. The rearrangement uses TRBV6-4 and TRBJ2-2, with unresolved D. This TCR derives from a human donor with chronic lymphocytic leukemia. CDR3 sequence (DNA): TGTGCCAGCAGTGTTACAAACACCGGGGAGCTGTTTTTT. It encodes CASSVTNTGELFF.